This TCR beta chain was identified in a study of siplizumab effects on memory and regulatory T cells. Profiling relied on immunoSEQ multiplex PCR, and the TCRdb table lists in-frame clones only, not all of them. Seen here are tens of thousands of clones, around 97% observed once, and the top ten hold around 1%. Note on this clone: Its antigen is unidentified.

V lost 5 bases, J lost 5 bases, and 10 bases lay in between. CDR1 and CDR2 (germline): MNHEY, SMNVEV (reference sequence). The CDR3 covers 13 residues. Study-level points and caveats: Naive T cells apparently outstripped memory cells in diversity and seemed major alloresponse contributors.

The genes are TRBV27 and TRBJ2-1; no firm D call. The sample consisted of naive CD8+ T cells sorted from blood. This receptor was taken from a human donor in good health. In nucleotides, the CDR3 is TGTGCCAGCAGTAGAAGGTTCCACAATGAGCAGTTCTTC. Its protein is CASSRRFHNEQFF.